These 29 T cell receptor beta chains originate from one sample sequenced in a study of OX40 agonist ivuxolimab in advanced cancers. The data were produced by immunoSEQ multiplex PCR, yet TCRdb's version contains in-frame clones alone and is incomplete. Among around 140,000 clones listed, about 92% were seen once. The sequencing used CD4+ or CD8+ T cells sorted from blood, collected in a trial of the OX40 agonist ivuxolimab. Source of these receptors: an adult with an advanced solid tumor such as melanoma, head and neck, liver or kidney cancer.

The rearrangement links TRBV10-1 to TRBJ1-1; TRBD1 matches 8 bases. This CDR3 contains 14 residues. Germline CDR1 is WNHNN and CDR2 is SYGVQD (reference sequence). Germline trimming cut 8 bases from V and 1 base from J; bases unmatched to any gene: 6. The CDR3 loop is CASASGQANTEAFF. CDR3 DNA sequence: TGCGCCAGCGCCTCGGGACAGGCGAACACTGAAGCTTTCTTT.

V and J are TRBV5-4 and TRBJ1-1; D is possibly TRBD1 (5 bases). CDR1 and CDR2 (germline): SGHNT, YYREEE (reference sequence). V was trimmed by 5 bases and J by 3 bases, leaving 17 bases between them. There are 15 residues in the CDR3. CDR3 amino acids: CASRATTDSHTEAFF. CDR3 DNA sequence: TGTGCCAGCAGGGCGACTACCGACAGTCACACTGAAGCTTTCTTT.

The chain couples TRBV30 to TRBJ2-3; D remains ambiguous. CDR1 GTSNPN and CDR2 SVGIG come from the germline V gene (reference sequence). Trimming shortened V by 0 bases and J by 8 bases, and 12 bases separated the two germline ends. CDR3 length: 13 amino acids. This chain's CDR3 is CAWSVKAAPTQYF. Written as DNA, the CDR3 is TGTGCCTGGAGTGTAAAGGCCGCCCCTACGCAGTATTTT. The variable domain in full, completed from reference TRBV30 and TRBJ2-3, reads SQTIHQWPATLVQPVGSPLSLECTVEGTSNPNLYWYRQAAGRGLQLLFYSVGIGQISSEVPQNLSASRPQDRQFILSSKKLLLSDSGFYLCAWSVKAAPTQYFGPGTRLTVL.

This CDR3 reads CASSFDRGHTGELFF. The CDR3 DNA is TGTGCCAGCAGCTTCGACAGGGGGCACACCGGGGAGCTGTTTTTT. The chain links TRBV7-3 to TRBJ2-2, with 10 bases lining up with TRBD1. From germline, CDR1 is SGHTA and CDR2 FQGTGA. This CDR3 region has 15 residues. Trimming at V came to 3 bases and at J to 3 bases, leaving 1 base not matched to a gene.

The chain has TRBV6-5 and TRBJ2-1, with 9 bases that match TRBD2. The CDR3 is 15 residues long. Germline lookup yields CDR1 MNHEY and CDR2 SVGAGI. With V trimmed by 6 bases and J by 8 bases, 11 bases remained unmatched. The CDR3 sequence: CASRRGGLAGYEQFF. The CDR3, as DNA: TGTGCCAGCAGGCGGGGGGGACTAGCAGGCTATGAGCAGTTCTTC.

J is TRBJ2-4 and V is TRBV30; D is perhaps TRBD1 (5 bases). From germline, CDR1 is GTSNPN and CDR2 SVGIG (reference sequence). V lost 3 bases and J 0 bases, leaving 12 bases between the germline ends. The CDR3 has 15 residues. DNA of the CDR3: TGTGCCTGGAGCGTAATGGGGCTAGCCAAAAACATTCAGTACTTC. It codes for CAWSVMGLAKNIQYF.

The chain has TRBV28 and TRBJ2-7; TRBD1 matches 7 bases. CDR3 length: 14 amino acids. Germline lookup yields CDR1 MDHEN and CDR2 SYDVKM. Trimming took 4 bases from V and 3 from J; bases not matched to a gene: 6. CDR3 loop: CASSWPGGSYEQYF. The DNA for the CDR3 is TGTGCCAGCAGTTGGCCAGGGGGAAGCTACGAGCAGTACTTC.

DNA of the CDR3: TGTGCCAGCAGCTTAGATCGTCGGGCAGGGGGCACCGGGGAGCTGTTTTTT. Translated, it gives CASSLDRRAGGTGELFF. The V and J genes are TRBV7-9 and TRBJ2-2; 7 nucleotides match TRBD1. Trimming took 1 base from V and 4 from J; bases not matched to a gene: 9. The V gene's germline CDR1 is SEHNR and CDR2 FQNEAQ (reference sequence). The CDR3 is 17 amino acids. Filled out from reference TRBV7-9 and TRBJ2-2, the complete variable domain reads DTGVSQNPRHKITKRGQNVTFRCDPISEHNRLYWYRQTLGQGPEFLTYFQNEAQLEKSRLLSDRFSAERPKGSFSTLEIQRTEQGDSAMYLCASSLDRRAGGTGELFFGEGSRLTVL.

This clone has a single count. CDR3 residues: CASSLYGYSGNTIYF. The CDR3 bases are TGTGCCAGCAGTTTGTACGGGTACTCTGGAAACACCATATATTTT. This chain uses TRBV28 with TRBJ1-3; unclear D gene. The CDR3 is 15 amino acids. Germline lookup yields CDR1 MDHEN and CDR2 SYDVKM. Trimming cost V 3 bases and J 0 bases, with 9 bases left between them.

The sample holds one count of this clone. The chain has TRBV28 and TRBJ2-7; the match to TRBD1 covers 7 bases. J lost 4 bases, V lost 3 bases, and 6 bases had no gene match. The CDR3 runs 14 residues. The germline CDR1 and CDR2 sequences are MDHEN and SYDVKM. The CDR3 nucleotides are TGTGCCAGCAGTTTGTCAGGGGGAGCTTACGAGCAGTACTTC. It translates to CASSLSGGAYEQYF.

About this clone itself: The sample has other DNA sequences that encode this CDR3 too. The V gene is TRBV10-3, the J gene TRBJ1-3; perhaps TRBD1 as D (6 bases). There are 13 residues in the CDR3. The V end was cut by 4 bases, the J end by 4 bases, with 8 bases between. CDR1 and CDR2 from the germline V gene are ENHRY and SYGVKD. The CDR3 DNA follows: TGTGCCATCAGTGGTGGGACAGGAAACACCATATATTTT. It encodes CAISGGTGNTIYF.

The chain is built from TRBV5-4 and TRBJ2-3, with a tentative D call TRBD1 (5 bases). CDR1 is SGHNT and CDR2 is YYREEE in the germline V gene (reference sequence). The CDR3 covers 15 residues. Deletions cut 2 bases from V and 1 base from J, with 11 bases between. CDR3 in amino acids: CASSFPQVGTDTQYF. The CDR3 DNA is TGTGCCAGCAGCTTTCCACAGGTGGGCACAGATACGCAGTATTTT.

The chain couples TRBV28 to TRBJ2-1, with 8 bases aligning to TRBD2. V dropped 7 bases and J dropped 10; count of bases not matched to a gene: 12. CDR3 length: 14 residues. In germline, CDR1 is MDHEN, CDR2 SYDVKM. The CDR3 protein is CASTRGGSGSEQFF. The CDR3 nucleotides read TGTGCCAGCACCCGGGGGGGAAGCGGGTCCGAGCAGTTCTTC.

The rearrangement uses TRBV7-2 and TRBJ1-1, with a possible D match to TRBD1 (6 bases). Germline V CDR1 and CDR2: SGHTA, FQGNSA. Between the trimmed V and J ends, which lost 2 bases and 8 bases, there was a span of 18 bases. This CDR3 is 15 amino acids long. CDR3 protein: CASSLLGDTGYEAFF. The CDR3 coding sequence is TGTGCCAGCAGCTTATTGGGAGATACAGGGTACGAAGCTTTCTTT. The full variable domain, completed using reference TRBV7-2 and TRBJ1-1, is GAGVSQSPSNKVTEKGKDVELRCDPISGHTALYWYRQSLGQGLEFLIYFQGNSAPDKSGLPSDRFSAERTGGSVSTLTIQRTQQEDSAVYLCASSLLGDTGYEAFFGQGTRLTVV.

The chain is built from TRBV4-1 and TRBJ1-2; no clear D gene. CDR3 size: 15 residues. CDR1 is MGHRA, CDR2 YSYEKL, per germline. V lost 4 bases and J 0 bases, leaving 12 bases between the germline ends. The DNA for the CDR3 is TGCGCCAGCAGCCTCAGAGACGTACCTAACTATGGCTACACCTTC. It yields the protein CASSLRDVPNYGYTF.

The V call is TRBV5-1, the J call TRBJ1-2; the D gene is possibly TRBD1 (5 bases). Germline V CDR1 and CDR2: SGHRS, YFSETQ. V lost 4 bases and J lost 0, with 13 bases in between. The CDR3 is made up of 15 amino acids. CDR3 coding DNA: TGCGCCAGCAGCCAGGGACTGTTAGCTAACTATGGCTACACCTTC. This translates into CASSQGLLANYGYTF.

The V and J genes are TRBV19 and TRBJ1-2; TRBD1 agrees at 9 bases. Germline loops: CDR1 LNHDA, CDR2 SQIVND (reference sequence). CDR3 length equals 15 residues. With V trimmed by 6 bases and J by 4 bases, 9 bases remained unmatched. The CDR3: CASRDTGTGSYGYTF. CDR3 sequence (DNA): TGTGCCAGTAGAGACACCGGGACAGGGTCCTATGGCTACACCTTC.

V is TRBV7-2 and J is TRBJ2-1, with D perhaps TRBD1 (6 bases). Trimming removed 2 bases from V and 11 bases from J, with 13 bases in between. The germline gives CDR1 SGHTA, CDR2 FQGNSA. The CDR3 totals 13 residues. CDR3 in DNA: TGTGCCAGCAGCTTAAGTAGGACAGCAAAGCAGTTCTTC. Translation gives CASSLSRTAKQFF.

This clone was seen just once. V is TRBV6-1 and J is TRBJ2-1, with 10 bases that match TRBD2. The CDR3 has 18 amino acids. Germline lookup yields CDR1 MNHNS and CDR2 SASEGT. The V segment lost 2 bases and the J segment 0 bases; nucleotides outside the gene matches: 7. CDR3 coding DNA: TGTGCCAGCAGTGAAAGCGGGACTAGCGTTAGCTCCTACAATGAGCAGTTCTTC. Translating gives CASSESGTSVSSYNEQFF.

The chain employs TRBV6-5 and TRBJ1-4; 7 nucleotides match TRBD1. Germline assignment: CDR1 MNHEY and CDR2 SVGAGI. The V and J ends lost 3 bases and 8 bases, in that order; junction bases with no gene match: 6. This CDR3 comprises 14 residues. The CDR3 sequence is CASSYRDSGEKLFF. The CDR3 nucleotides read TGTGCCAGCAGTTATCGGGACAGCGGGGAAAAACTGTTTTTT.

The V gene is TRBV19, the J gene TRBJ1-6; D uncertain. The germline gives CDR1 LNHDA, CDR2 SQIVND (reference sequence). CDR3 length: 17 amino acids. Trimming stripped 4 bases from V and 8 bases from J, with 21 bases between. The CDR3 is CASSTYHAGGLDSPLHF. The CDR3 nucleotides are TGTGCCAGTAGTACCTATCATGCGGGCGGATTGGATTCACCCCTCCACTTT.

The chain joins TRBV18 to TRBJ2-7; 9 bases agree with TRBD1. V lost 3 bases and J lost 7; bases outside the gene matches: 7. The CDR3 sequence is 14 residues long. Germline assignment: CDR1 KGHSH and CDR2 LQKENI. The CDR3 spells CASSPRDRAVEQYF. The CDR3 nucleotides are TGTGCCAGCTCACCCCGGGACAGGGCTGTTGAGCAGTACTTC. Combining the CDR3 with reference TRBV18 and TRBJ2-7 gives the whole variable domain NAGVMQNPRHLVRRRGQEARLRCSPMKGHSHVYWYRQLPEEGLKFMVYLQKENIIDESGMPKERFSAEFPKEGPSILRIQQVVRGDSAAYFCASSPRDRAVEQYFGPGTRLTVT.

CDR3 DNA sequence: TGTGCCAGCAGCTTTCGGGACGGCTACGAGCAGTACTTC. Its translation: CASSFRDGYEQYF. The chain couples TRBV7-2 to TRBJ2-7; possibly TRBD1 or TRBD2 for D (5 bases each). This CDR3 region has 13 residues. CDR1 SGHTA and CDR2 FQGNSA come from the germline V gene. Trimming stripped 3 bases from V and 3 bases from J, with 9 bases between.

V usage is TRBV4-3 and J usage is TRBJ1-5; D is unclear. The CDR3 loop spans 13 amino acids. The V end lost 0 bases, the J end lost 7 bases, and 7 bases lay between the germline ends. Germline loops: CDR1 LGHNA, CDR2 YSLEER. The CDR3 protein is CASSQDSSQPQHF. CDR3 DNA sequence: TGCGCCAGCAGCCAAGACAGCAGCCAGCCCCAGCATTTT.

The chain employs TRBV5-1 and TRBJ2-5; 12 nucleotides line up with TRBD2. Looked up from germline, CDR1 is SGHRS and CDR2 is YFSETQ. The CDR3 contains 18 residues. The junction had 6 bases not matched to a gene; V was cut back by 0 bases and J by 0 bases. CDR3 nucleotide sequence: TGCGCCAGCAGCTTGGAGGCTAGCGGGGGGGCGTACCAAGAGACCCAGTACTTC. Residues: CASSLEASGGAYQETQYF. Full variable domain (outside the CDR3, taken from reference TRBV5-1 and TRBJ2-5): KAGVTQTPRYLIKTRGQQVTLSCSPISGHRSVSWYQQTPGQGLQFLFEYFSETQRNKGNFPGRFSGRQFSNSRSEMNVSTLELGDSALYLCASSLEASGGAYQETQYFGPGTRLLVL.

The chain employs TRBV7-2 and TRBJ1-1; D is uncertain. CDR3 length: 13 amino acids. The V end lost 1 base, the J end lost 6 bases, and 9 bases lay between the germline ends. Germline CDR1 and CDR2: SGHTA and FQGNSA. The DNA for the CDR3 is TGTGCCAGCAGCTTAGTGGCGGTCGCTGAAGCTTTCTTT. Its protein is CASSLVAVAEAFF.

This sequence joins TRBV14 and TRBJ2-5; D may be TRBD1 (5 bases). The CDR3 has 15 amino acids. Germline V lookup: CDR1 SGHDN, CDR2 FVKESK. Trimming stripped 4 bases from V and 1 base from J, with 13 bases between. The CDR3 DNA sequence: TGTGCCAGCAGCCCCAATAGGGGCGTCCAAGAGACCCAGTACTTC. Protein sequence: CASSPNRGVQETQYF.

The chain carries TRBV28 and TRBJ1-2; 9 nucleotides match TRBD1. CDR3 length equals 15 residues. Germline CDR1 and CDR2: MDHEN and SYDVKM. The junction had 14 bases not matched to a gene; V was cut back by 7 bases and J by 8 bases. The CDR3 DNA reads TGTGCCAGCACCCCAGGGACAGGGACTAAGGGGGGCTACACCTTC. Amino acid sequence: CASTPGTGTKGGYTF.

The rearrangement joins TRBV29-1 to TRBJ2-3; D remains unclear. Germline loops: CDR1 SQVTM, CDR2 ANQGSEA. The V and J ends lost 5 bases and 1 base respectively, with 4 bases between them. The CDR3 totals 11 residues. CDR3 DNA sequence: TGCAGCGTTTCAGGCACAGATACGCAGTATTTT. It yields the protein CSVSGTDTQYF.